This T cell receptor (beta chain) was captured by sequencing in a study of human T cells and chemical hapten exposure. Study-wide results and limits: A positive correlation with patch test score was found for PT1 expanded TCR counts. Expanded TCRs were compared with controls, and the expanded TCRs formed significantly more large CDR3 similarity clusters.

TCRdb fed the RACE reads into MiXCR, producing one record per CDR3 protein. Among 70,000 to 100,000 distinct CDR3 sequences listed, around 7% were seen once. The CDR3 runs to 17 residues. Germline V gene lookup returns CDR1 LGHNA and CDR2 YNFKEQ. The ends lost 0 bases at V and 4 bases at J; junction bases unmatched: 10. Many counts were recorded for this clonotype. What it binds is unknown. The time point is: patch test 1, 2 weeks after DPC sensitization. Treatment described: therapeutic diphenylcyclopropenone sensitization with weekly scalp DPC. Only after blood had been drawn was each patch test applied.

Sample: whole blood, taken in connection with sensitization to the hapten diphenylcyclopropenone (DPC). The J gene is TRBJ1-1, the V gene TRBV4-2; TRBD1 agrees at 8 bases. This TCR was sampled from a woman in her twenties or thirties with alopecia areata. Some clones in this sample may be carry-over from other donors' samples. The DNA for the CDR3 is TGTGCCAGCAGCCAAGATCGAGGACAGGGTAGTCGCACTGAAGCTTTCTTT. Translating gives CASSQDRGQGSRTEAFF.